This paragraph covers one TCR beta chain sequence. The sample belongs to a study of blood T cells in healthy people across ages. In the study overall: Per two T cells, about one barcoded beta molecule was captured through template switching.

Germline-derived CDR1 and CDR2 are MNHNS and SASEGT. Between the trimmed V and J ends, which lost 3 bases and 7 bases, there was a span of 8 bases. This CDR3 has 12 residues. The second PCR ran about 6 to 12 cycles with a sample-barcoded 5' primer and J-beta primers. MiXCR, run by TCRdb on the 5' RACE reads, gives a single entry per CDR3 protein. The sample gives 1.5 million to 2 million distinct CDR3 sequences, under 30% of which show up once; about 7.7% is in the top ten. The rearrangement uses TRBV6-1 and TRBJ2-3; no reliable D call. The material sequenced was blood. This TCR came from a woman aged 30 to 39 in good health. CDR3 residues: CASSDQANTQYF. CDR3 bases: TGTGCCAGCAGTGACCAGGCGAATACGCAGTATTTT.